One T cell receptor beta chain is described in this entry. Its antigen remains unknown. In germline, CDR1 is DFQATT, CDR2 SNEGSKA (reference sequence). The CDR3 contains 11 residues. This entry is derived from a study of post-analysis software for immune sequencing data. Overall study results and limits: Comparison of patients with controls showed five TRBV segments more frequent in patients, TRBV5-6, TRBV5-1 and TRBV20-1 among them. A significant reduction in normalized Chao1 diversity was observed in multiple sclerosis patients versus controls. Strong co-clustering by F measure linked samples that shared a preparation batch.

Prepared libraries of TCR beta cDNA carried unique molecular identifiers. The source material, 1 to 10 million T cells, gave rise to about 490,000 cDNA molecules. Each CDR3 protein is one row after TCRdb ran MiXCR on the PCR reads. The sample shows about 680,000 distinct CDR3 sequences, approximately 60% of them seen only once. This rearrangement joins TRBV20-1 to TRBJ2-4; D might be TRBD2 (5 bases). Judging by the DNA end, TRBJ2-7 fits better; the J call may be wrong. The sequence was obtained from a girl aged 2-15 years with multiple sclerosis. Sequencing was performed on blood. The CDR3 spells CSAPQGSEQYF. In nucleotides, the CDR3 is TGCAGTGCCCCCCAAGGGAGCGAGCAGTACTTC.